This is a list of T cell receptor beta chains from one sample in a study of response to subunit inactivated influenza vaccine. From the RT-PCR reads, TCRdb called clonotypes with MiXCR, one entry per CDR3 protein. The sample carries under 500,000 distinct CDR3 sequences, over 9.5% recorded once. The source was PBMCs from blood, collected about 6 weeks after vaccination. These receptors originate from a man aged 50 to 59 who received an inactivated influenza vaccine. Both conserved end residues are part of each CDR3. The order of the fields is CDR3 protein, CDR3 DNA, J gene, D gene, V gene, clone size. The D gene is left open where the match is weak. For some rows the clone size is stated as once, few or many, or as a class when expanded; others skip it.

CDR3aa: CASSQDGGDNSPLHF
CDR3nt: TGTGCCAGCAGCCAAGATGGGGGGGATAATTCACCCCTCCACTTT
j_gene: TRBJ1-6
d_gene: NA
v_gene: TRBV4-2
abundance: NA

CDR3aa: CASSPLPPGRSTDTQYF
CDR3nt: TGTGCCAGCAGCCCACTACCCCCGGGACGGAGCACAGATACGCAGTATTTT
j_gene: TRBJ2-3
d_gene: NA
v_gene: TRBV7-6
abundance: few

CDR3aa: CATSPQPGNEQYF
CDR3nt: TGTGCCACCAGCCCACAACCGGGTAACGAGCAGTACTTC
j_gene: TRBJ2-7
d_gene: NA
v_gene: TRBV15
abundance: many

CDR3aa: CASRSRGLDNSPLHF
CDR3nt: TGTGCCAGCAGGTCCAGGGGGCTGGATAATTCACCCCTCCACTTT
j_gene: TRBJ1-6
d_gene: TRBD1
v_gene: TRBV12-3/TRBV12-4
abundance: few

CDR3aa: CASSLYSSYNSPLHF
CDR3nt: TGTGCCAGCAGTTTATACAGCTCCTATAATTCACCCCTCCACTTT
j_gene: TRBJ1-6
d_gene: NA
v_gene: TRBV12-3/TRBV12-4
abundance: NA

CDR3aa: CSARASDTQYF
CDR3nt: TGCAGTGCTAGGGCGTCAGATACGCAGTATTTT
j_gene: TRBJ2-3
d_gene: NA
v_gene: TRBV20-1
abundance: many

CDR3aa: CSVKGQVATSGDYEQYF
CDR3nt: TGCAGCGTGAAGGGACAGGTCGCGACTAGCGGAGACTACGAGCAGTACTTC
j_gene: TRBJ2-7
d_gene: NA
v_gene: TRBV29-1
abundance: NA

CDR3aa: CSARLQLLAKNIQYF
CDR3nt: TGCAGTGCTAGGCTTCAGCTTCTAGCCAAAAACATTCAGTACTTC
j_gene: TRBJ2-4
d_gene: NA
v_gene: TRBV20-1
abundance: few

CDR3aa: CASTRGTSGGNEQFF
CDR3nt: TGTGCCAGCACCCGAGGGACTAGCGGGGGAAATGAGCAGTTCTTC
j_gene: TRBJ2-1
d_gene: TRBD2
v_gene: TRBV12-3/TRBV12-4
abundance: few

CDR3aa: CASSLLVGQRGEAFF
CDR3nt: TGTGCCAGCAGTTTATTGGTGGGACAGAGGGGAGAAGCTTTCTTT
j_gene: TRBJ1-1
d_gene: TRBD1
v_gene: TRBV28
abundance: NA

CDR3aa: CSVDGNTGELFF
CDR3nt: TGCAGCGTTGACGGGAACACCGGGGAGCTGTTTTTT
j_gene: TRBJ2-2
d_gene: NA
v_gene: TRBV29-1
abundance: NA

CDR3aa: CSAHGKRGVNTGELFF
CDR3nt: TGCAGTGCTCACGGGAAGCGGGGGGTGAACACCGGGGAGCTGTTTTTT
j_gene: TRBJ2-2
d_gene: TRBD2
v_gene: TRBV20-1
abundance: NA

CDR3aa: CASRSGVANQPQHF
CDR3nt: TGTGCCAGCAGATCAGGGGTCGCAAACCAGCCCCAGCATTTT
j_gene: TRBJ1-5
d_gene: NA
v_gene: TRBV6-1
abundance: few

CDR3aa: CSAKASGVQKAFF
CDR3nt: TGCAGTGCTAAAGCCTCAGGGGTACAGAAAGCTTTCTTT
j_gene: TRBJ1-1
d_gene: NA
v_gene: TRBV20-1
abundance: NA

CDR3aa: CASSYSGWGLAETYEQYF
CDR3nt: TGTGCCAGCAGTTACTCCGGTTGGGGACTAGCGGAGACCTACGAGCAGTACTTC
j_gene: TRBJ2-7
d_gene: TRBD2
v_gene: TRBV6-5
abundance: NA

CDR3aa: CASSLTPGQALSNTGELFF
CDR3nt: TGTGCCAGCAGCTTGACCCCAGGGCAGGCCCTCTCGAACACCGGGGAGCTGTTTTTT
j_gene: TRBJ2-2
d_gene: NA
v_gene: TRBV11-1
abundance: once

CDR3aa: CASSLGAVSTDTQYF
CDR3nt: TGTGCCAGCAGCTTAGGAGCAGTAAGCACAGATACGCAGTATTTT
j_gene: TRBJ2-3
d_gene: NA
v_gene: TRBV7-3
abundance: NA

CDR3aa: CASSLAPTGSGTEAFF
CDR3nt: TGCGCCAGCAGCTTGGCCCCTACAGGGAGCGGCACTGAAGCTTTCTTT
j_gene: TRBJ1-1
d_gene: NA
v_gene: TRBV5-1
abundance: NA

CDR3aa: CASSPGTSGVEQFF
CDR3nt: TGTGCCAGCTCACCAGGGACTAGCGGGGTAGAGCAGTTCTTC
j_gene: TRBJ2-1
d_gene: TRBD2
v_gene: TRBV18
abundance: NA

CDR3aa: CASSYYLAGGRFEQYF
CDR3nt: TGTGCCAGCAGTTATTATCTAGCGGGAGGGAGGTTCGAGCAGTACTTC
j_gene: TRBJ2-7
d_gene: TRBD2
v_gene: TRBV6-2/TRBV6-3
abundance: many

CDR3aa: CASSFGLAGGRQEQFF
CDR3nt: TGCGCCAGCAGCTTCGGACTAGCGGGGGGGCGTCAGGAGCAGTTCTTC
j_gene: TRBJ2-1
d_gene: TRBD2
v_gene: TRBV5-1
abundance: few

CDR3aa: CASSDSGTPPNEQFF
CDR3nt: TGCGCCAGCAGCGATAGCGGGACCCCCCCCAATGAGCAGTTCTTC
j_gene: TRBJ2-1
d_gene: TRBD2
v_gene: TRBV4-3
abundance: NA

CDR3aa: CASRGGGLGTDTQYF
CDR3nt: TGTGCCAGCAGGGGTGGGGGCCTTGGCACAGATACGCAGTATTTT
j_gene: TRBJ2-3
d_gene: NA
v_gene: TRBV6-1
abundance: NA

CDR3aa: CASSYGQGESPLHF
CDR3nt: TGTGCCAGCAGCTATGGACAGGGGGAATCACCCCTCCACTTT
j_gene: TRBJ1-6
d_gene: TRBD1
v_gene: TRBV12-3/TRBV12-4
abundance: few

CDR3aa: CATSKVREIAKNIQYF
CDR3nt: TGTGCCACCAGTAAGGTTCGGGAGATAGCCAAAAACATTCAGTACTTC
j_gene: TRBJ2-4
d_gene: NA
v_gene: TRBV15
abundance: NA

CDR3aa: CASRGGLAFVKTQYF
CDR3nt: TGTGCCAGCAGGGGGGGACTAGCGTTTGTGAAGACCCAGTACTTC
j_gene: TRBJ2-5
d_gene: TRBD2
v_gene: TRBV6-1
abundance: NA

CDR3aa: CASSHPPGHEQFF
CDR3nt: TGTGCCAGCAGCCACCCTCCAGGGCATGAGCAGTTCTTC
j_gene: TRBJ2-1
d_gene: NA
v_gene: TRBV4-2
abundance: NA

CDR3aa: CSARPRTIYEQYF
CDR3nt: TGCAGTGCTCGCCCCAGGACCATCTACGAGCAGTACTTC
j_gene: TRBJ2-7
d_gene: NA
v_gene: TRBV20-1
abundance: NA

CDR3aa: CASSQDSTSGYYEQYF
CDR3nt: TGTGCCAGCAGCCAAGATTCTACTAGCGGATATTACGAGCAGTACTTC
j_gene: TRBJ2-7
d_gene: TRBD2
v_gene: TRBV4-2
abundance: NA

CDR3aa: CASSSDRDSGETQYF
CDR3nt: TGCGCCAGCAGCTCCGATCGGGACAGCGGAGAGACCCAGTACTTC
j_gene: TRBJ2-5
d_gene: TRBD1
v_gene: TRBV5-1
abundance: few

CDR3aa: CASSLKGLGGSTF
CDR3nt: TGTGCCAGCAGTTTGAAGGGGCTGGGAGGGAGCACCTTC
j_gene: TRBJ1-2
d_gene: NA
v_gene: TRBV27
abundance: few

CDR3aa: CSASGAQQVSREAFF
CDR3nt: TGCAGTGCTAGTGGGGCCCAGCAGGTCTCTCGTGAAGCTTTCTTT
j_gene: TRBJ1-1
d_gene: NA
v_gene: TRBV20-1
abundance: few

CDR3aa: CASSLVQDGYTF
CDR3nt: TGTGCCAGCAGCTTAGTCCAGGATGGCTACACCTTC
j_gene: TRBJ1-2
d_gene: NA
v_gene: TRBV7-9
abundance: many

CDR3aa: CASSHLGSTGELFF
CDR3nt: TGTGCCAGCAGTCACCTTGGGAGCACCGGGGAGCTGTTTTTT
j_gene: TRBJ2-2
d_gene: NA
v_gene: TRBV6-5
abundance: NA

CDR3aa: CSVAVETQYF
CDR3nt: TGCAGCGTTGCTGTGGAGACCCAGTACTTC
j_gene: TRBJ2-5
d_gene: NA
v_gene: TRBV29-1
abundance: few

CDR3aa: CASSLSSGEIQETQYF
CDR3nt: TGTGCTAGCAGCTTAAGTAGCGGAGAAATTCAAGAGACCCAGTACTTC
j_gene: TRBJ2-5
d_gene: NA
v_gene: TRBV7-7
abundance: few

CDR3aa: CSARKGLAGGSGANVLTF
CDR3nt: TGCAGTGCTAGAAAGGGACTAGCGGGGGGCTCTGGGGCCAACGTCCTGACTTTC
j_gene: TRBJ2-6
d_gene: TRBD2
v_gene: TRBV20-1
abundance: NA

CDR3aa: CASSTTGGTEAFF
CDR3nt: TGTGCCAGCAGCACCACAGGGGGCACTGAAGCTTTCTTT
j_gene: TRBJ1-1
d_gene: TRBD1
v_gene: TRBV7-3
abundance: NA

CDR3aa: CASSPTGTDPTDTQYF
CDR3nt: TGTGCCAGCAGTCCAACCGGGACAGACCCCACAGATACGCAGTATTTT
j_gene: TRBJ2-3
d_gene: TRBD1
v_gene: TRBV6-4
abundance: NA

CDR3aa: CASSLVEGNQPQHF
CDR3nt: TGCGCCAGCAGCCTAGTCGAGGGCAATCAGCCCCAGCATTTT
j_gene: TRBJ1-5
d_gene: NA
v_gene: TRBV4-3
abundance: few